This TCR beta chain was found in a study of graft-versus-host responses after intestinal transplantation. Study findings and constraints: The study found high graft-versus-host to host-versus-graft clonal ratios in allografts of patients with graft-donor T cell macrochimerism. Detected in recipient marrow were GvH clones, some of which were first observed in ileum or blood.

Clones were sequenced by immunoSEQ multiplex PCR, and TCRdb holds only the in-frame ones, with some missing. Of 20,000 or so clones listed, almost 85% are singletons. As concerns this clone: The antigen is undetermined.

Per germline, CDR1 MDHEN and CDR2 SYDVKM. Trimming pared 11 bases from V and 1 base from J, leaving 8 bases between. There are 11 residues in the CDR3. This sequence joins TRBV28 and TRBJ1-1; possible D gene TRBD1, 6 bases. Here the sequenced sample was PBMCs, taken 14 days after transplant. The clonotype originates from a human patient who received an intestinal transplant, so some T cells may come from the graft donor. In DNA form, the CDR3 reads TGTGCCGTGACAGGGAACACTGAAGCTTTCTTT. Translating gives CAVTGNTEAFF.